The 6 T cell receptor beta chains below come from one sample, sequenced in a study of blood T cell repertoires in COVID-19. Generated by immunoSEQ multiplex PCR, the TCRdb table keeps only in-frame clones and is missing some. Of over 250,000 clones listed, 85% were seen once; the top ten hold roughly 15%. The source material was peripheral blood. These receptors originate from a human donor in a cohort sampled during active COVID-19.

V and J are TRBV4-3 and TRBJ2-7; D possibly corresponds to TRBD1 (6 bases). In germline, CDR1 is LGHNA, CDR2 YSLEER. V lost 4 bases and J 1 base, leaving 14 bases between the germline ends. The CDR3 spans 15 residues. CDR3 in DNA: TGCGCCAGCAGCCGTGACAGGTTGGGATCCTACGAGCAGTACTTC. Its protein is CASSRDRLGSYEQYF.

This clone was recorded only once. The genes are TRBV11-2 and TRBJ2-7, with D unresolved. The CDR3 contains 12 residues. Trimming pared 5 bases from V and 2 bases from J, leaving 7 bases between. CDR1 is SGHAT and CDR2 is FQNNGV in the germline V gene. The CDR3 here is CASSLFAYEQYF. As DNA, the CDR3 is TGTGCCAGCAGCCTGTTTGCCTACGAGCAGTACTTC.

J is TRBJ1-5 and V is TRBV5-1; D is uncertain. CDR1 SGHRS and CDR2 YFSETQ come from the germline V gene. Trimming removed 2 bases at V and 4 bases at J, with 19 bases between. There are 17 residues in the CDR3. The CDR3 protein is CASSFVRRGQKNQPQHF. CDR3 DNA sequence: TGCGCCAGCAGCTTCGTCCGCCGAGGGCAGAAGAATCAGCCCCAGCATTTT.

The V gene is TRBV24-1, the J gene TRBJ2-1; 11 positions agree with TRBD2. The CDR3 length is 16 residues. Germline loops: CDR1 KGHDR, CDR2 SFDVKD. Losses at the gene ends were 9 bases for V and 3 bases for J; bases not matched to a gene: 9. This CDR3 is CATQGATSGVYNEQFF. Here the CDR3 DNA reads TGTGCCACCCAGGGGGCGACTAGCGGGGTCTACAATGAGCAGTTCTTC.

The J gene is TRBJ2-1, the V gene TRBV5-4, with a tentative D call TRBD1 (6 bases). The CDR3 is 13 residues long. Trimming removed 0 bases from V and 9 bases from J, with 10 bases in between. Germline CDR1 SGHNT, CDR2 YYREEE (reference sequence). CDR3 sequence reads: CASSLVSGVEQFF. DNA for the CDR3: TGTGCCAGCAGCTTGGTGTCAGGGGTTGAGCAGTTCTTC.

V and J are TRBV28 and TRBJ2-7; 8 nucleotides match TRBD2. The CDR3 runs to 15 residues. Germline CDR1 MDHEN, CDR2 SYDVKM. J was trimmed by 3 bases and V by 10 bases; bases with no gene match: 14. CDR3 in DNA: TGTGCCATCCGATCACTAGCGGCGGGGCTCTACGAGCAGTACTTC. Residues: CAIRSLAAGLYEQYF.